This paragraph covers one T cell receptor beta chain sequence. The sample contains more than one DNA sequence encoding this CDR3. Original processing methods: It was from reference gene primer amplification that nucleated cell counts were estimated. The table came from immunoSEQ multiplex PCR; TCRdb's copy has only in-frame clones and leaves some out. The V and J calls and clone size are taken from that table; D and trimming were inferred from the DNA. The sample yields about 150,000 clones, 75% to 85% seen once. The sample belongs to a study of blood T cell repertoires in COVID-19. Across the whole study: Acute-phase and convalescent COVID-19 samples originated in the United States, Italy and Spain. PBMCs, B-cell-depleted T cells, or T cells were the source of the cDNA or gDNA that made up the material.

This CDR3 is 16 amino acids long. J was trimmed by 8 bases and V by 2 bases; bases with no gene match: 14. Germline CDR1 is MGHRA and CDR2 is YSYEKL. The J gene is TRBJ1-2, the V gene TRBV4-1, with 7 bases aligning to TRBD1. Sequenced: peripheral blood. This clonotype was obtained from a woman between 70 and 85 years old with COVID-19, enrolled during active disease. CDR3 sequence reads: CASSQPRTGRAGGYTF. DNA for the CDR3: TGCGCCAGCAGCCAACCCCGGACAGGACGGGCAGGGGGCTACACCTTC.